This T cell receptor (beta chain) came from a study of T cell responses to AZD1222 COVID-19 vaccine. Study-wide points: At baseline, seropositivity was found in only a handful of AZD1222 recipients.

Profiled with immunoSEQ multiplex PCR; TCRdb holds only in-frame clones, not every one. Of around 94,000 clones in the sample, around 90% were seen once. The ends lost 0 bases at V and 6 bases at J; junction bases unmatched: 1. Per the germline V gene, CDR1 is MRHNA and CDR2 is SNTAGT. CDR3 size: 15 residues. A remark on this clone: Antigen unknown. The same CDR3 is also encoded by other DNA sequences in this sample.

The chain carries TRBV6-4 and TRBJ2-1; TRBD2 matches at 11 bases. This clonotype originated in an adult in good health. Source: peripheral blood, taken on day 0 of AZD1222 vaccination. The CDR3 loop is CASSDSSGGANEQFF. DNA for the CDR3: TGTGCCAGCAGTGACTCTAGCGGGGGGGCCAATGAGCAGTTCTTC.